The 14 T cell receptor beta chains below all came from one sample that was sequenced in a study of T cell changes during pregnancy in multiple sclerosis. Using immunoSEQ multiplex PCR, the repertoire was profiled, and TCRdb retains in-frame clones only, with some absent. This table holds 40,000 to 55,000 clones, around 89% found once. The sample in question was CD8+ T cells from peripheral blood mononuclear cells, obtained in the second trimester of pregnancy. Receptors originate from a female donor with multiple sclerosis, enrolled in a pregnancy study.

This chain links TRBV30 with TRBJ1-1; no clear D gene. V was shortened by 2 bases and J by 0 bases, with 10 bases between the two germline ends. The CDR3 covers 14 residues. CDR1 is GTSNPN and CDR2 is SVGIG in the germline V gene (reference sequence). The CDR3 sequence: CAWSFGGLNTEAFF. The DNA of the CDR3 is TGTGCCTGGAGTTTTGGAGGGTTGAACACTGAAGCTTTCTTT.

The V and J genes are TRBV5-4 and TRBJ1-2; 10 bases line up with TRBD1. The CDR3 extends over 15 amino acids. The J segment lost 6 bases and the V segment lost 5 bases, leaving 10 bases of the junction unmatched. In germline, CDR1 is SGHNT, CDR2 YYREEE (reference sequence). CDR3 sequence reads: CASRPSTGGADGYTF. CDR3 nucleotide sequence: TGTGCCAGCAGGCCCTCGACAGGGGGCGCCGATGGCTACACCTTC. Together with reference TRBV5-4 and TRBJ1-2, the CDR3 gives the full variable domain: ETGVTQSPTHLIKTRGQQVTLRCSSQSGHNTVSWYQQALGQGPQFIFQYYREEENGRGNFPPRFSGLQFPNYSSELNVNALELDDSALYLCASRPSTGGADGYTFGSGTRLTVV.

This chain uses TRBV7-9 with TRBJ1-4; D is uncertain. Germline V gene sequence: CDR1 SEHNR, CDR2 FQNEAQ (reference sequence). This CDR3 comprises 11 residues. Between the trimmed V and J ends, which lost 4 bases and 7 bases, there was a span of 4 bases. The CDR3 sequence: CASSSSEKLFF. In DNA, the CDR3 is TGTGCCAGCAGCTCGAGTGAAAAACTGTTTTTT.

The chain couples TRBV11-2 to TRBJ2-2; 10 nucleotides agree with TRBD2. The germline CDR1 and CDR2 sequences are SGHAT and FQNNGV. V lost 5 bases and J lost 1; bases outside the gene matches: 4. The CDR3 spans 16 residues. CDR3 sequence (DNA): TGTGCCAGCAGCGCTGGACTAGCGGAGAACACCGGGGAGCTGTTTTTT. Residues: CASSAGLAENTGELFF.

This chain links TRBV2 with TRBJ2-7; D gene ambiguous. Looked up from germline, CDR1 is SNHLY and CDR2 is FYNNEI. Trimming left V 8 bases short and J 0 bases short, with 17 bases between. This CDR3 is built from 15 residues. The CDR3 is CASDGSSESSYEQYF. CDR3 DNA sequence: TGTGCCAGCGACGGCTCTTCGGAGAGCTCCTACGAGCAGTACTTC.

In DNA, the CDR3 is TGCAGCGTTGAAGGACAGGGATGGGGCACTGAAGCTTTCTTT. Translated: CSVEGQGWGTEAFF. V and J are TRBV29-1 and TRBJ1-1; 7 bases line up with TRBD1. V was pared by 1 base and J by 4 bases, with 6 bases of the junction left unmatched. Germline assignment: CDR1 SQVTM and CDR2 ANQGSEA. The CDR3 totals 14 residues.

The gene calls are TRBV5-1 and TRBJ2-5; 13 bases are a match to TRBD2. Germline CDR1 SGHRS, CDR2 YFSETQ. The V segment lost 4 bases and the J segment 1 base; nucleotides outside the gene matches: 10. The CDR3 is 18 amino acids. The CDR3: CASSGLTSGGTFQETQYF. The CDR3 DNA reads as TGCGCCAGCAGCGGACTGACTAGCGGGGGGACTTTCCAAGAGACCCAGTACTTC.

V and J are TRBV5-1 and TRBJ2-1; 7 bases match TRBD1. CDR3 length: 14 amino acids. V gave up 4 bases and J gave up 8 bases; unmatched junction bases: 9. Germline CDR1 and CDR2: SGHRS and YFSETQ. In DNA form, the CDR3 reads TGCGCCAGCAGCCTGGCAGGGGGTTTGGATGAGCAGTTCTTC. Protein sequence: CASSLAGGLDEQFF.

The V call is TRBV16, the J call TRBJ1-4; possible D gene TRBD1, 6 bases. CDR1 and CDR2 from the germline V gene are KGHSY and FQNENV. V was trimmed by 4 bases and J by 8 bases, leaving 14 bases between them. This CDR3 is 14 amino acids long. The CDR3 bases are TGTGCCAGCAGCCCTACAGGGTTTCGAGAAAAACTGTTTTTT. It specifies CASSPTGFREKLFF.

This chain connects TRBV15 to TRBJ1-1; D remains unclear. The length of the CDR3 is 13 residues. Trimming took 0 bases from V and 2 from J, leaving 4 bases between them. Germline V gene sequence: CDR1 LNHNV, CDR2 YYDKDF (reference sequence). CDR3 in amino acids: CATSRDINTEAFF. The CDR3 DNA reads TGTGCCACCAGCAGAGACATCAACACTGAAGCTTTCTTT. The full variable domain, rest sourced from reference TRBV15 and TRBJ1-1, is DAMVIQNPRYQVTQFGKPVTLSCSQTLNHNVMYWYQQKSSQAPKLLFHYYDKDFNNEADTPDNFQSRRPNTSFCFLDIRSPGLGDTAMYLCATSRDINTEAFFGQGTRLTVV.

Here the CDR3 DNA reads TGCAGCGTTGAATGGGAGGGGAGGAAGTCCTACGAGCAGTACTTC. Translated: CSVEWEGRKSYEQYF. J is TRBJ2-7 and V is TRBV29-1; 7 nucleotides align to TRBD2. This CDR3 is 15 amino acids long. Germline-derived CDR1 and CDR2 are SQVTM and ANQGSEA. V lost 2 bases and J lost 1; bases outside the gene matches: 8.

The V and J genes are TRBV9 and TRBJ2-7; 7 bases match TRBD2. This CDR3 is 17 amino acids long. The V segment lost 3 bases and the J segment 3 bases; nucleotides outside the gene matches: 15. Germline values: CDR1 SGDLS, CDR2 YYNGEE. CDR3 protein: CASSGGLGGIDFYEQYF. Here the CDR3 DNA reads TGTGCCAGCAGCGGCGGCTTGGGAGGGATAGACTTCTACGAGCAGTACTTC.

The chain recombines TRBV4-1 with TRBJ2-5, with D perhaps TRBD1 (5 bases). V was shortened by 6 bases and J by 3 bases, with 11 bases between the two germline ends. The CDR3 spans 13 residues. CDR1 and CDR2 from the germline V gene are MGHRA and YSYEKL. The CDR3 sequence is CASRQESEETQYF. CDR3 DNA: TGCGCCAGCAGACAGGAAAGTGAAGAGACCCAGTACTTC.

This chain joins TRBV6-1 and TRBJ2-7; D might be TRBD1 (7 bases). Germline-derived CDR1 and CDR2 are MNHNS and SASEGT. The CDR3 spans 15 residues. V shed 1 base and J shed 1 base, with 11 bases lying between them. The chain's CDR3 is CASSEGRGRSYEQYF. Written as DNA, the CDR3 is TGTGCCAGCAGTGAAGGGAGGGGGCGGTCCTACGAGCAGTACTTC.